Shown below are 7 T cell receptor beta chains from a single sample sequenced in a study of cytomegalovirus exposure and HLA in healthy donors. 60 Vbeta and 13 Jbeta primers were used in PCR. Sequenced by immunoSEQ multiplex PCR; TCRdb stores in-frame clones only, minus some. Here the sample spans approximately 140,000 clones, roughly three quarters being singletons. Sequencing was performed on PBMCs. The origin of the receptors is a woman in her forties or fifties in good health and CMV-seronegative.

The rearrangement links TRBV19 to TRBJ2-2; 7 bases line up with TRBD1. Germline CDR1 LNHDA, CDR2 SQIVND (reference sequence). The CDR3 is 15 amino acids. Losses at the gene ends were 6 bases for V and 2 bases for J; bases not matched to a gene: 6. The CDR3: CASSSGTANTGELFF. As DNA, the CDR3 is TGTGCCAGTAGCTCCGGGACAGCCAACACCGGGGAGCTGTTTTTT.

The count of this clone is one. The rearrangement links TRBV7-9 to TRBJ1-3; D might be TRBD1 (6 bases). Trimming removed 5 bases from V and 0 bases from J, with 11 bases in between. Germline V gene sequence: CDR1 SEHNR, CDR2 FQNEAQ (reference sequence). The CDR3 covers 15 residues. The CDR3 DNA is TGTGCCAGCAGCGAGGGACAAGCCTCTGGAAACACCATATATTTT. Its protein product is CASSEGQASGNTIYF.

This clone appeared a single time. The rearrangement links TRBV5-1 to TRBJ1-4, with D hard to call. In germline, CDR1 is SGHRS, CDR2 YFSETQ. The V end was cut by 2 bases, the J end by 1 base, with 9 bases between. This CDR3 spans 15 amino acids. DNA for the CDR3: TGCGCCAGCAGCTTCCACGGAGAAACTAATGAAAAACTGTTTTTT. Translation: CASSFHGETNEKLFF.

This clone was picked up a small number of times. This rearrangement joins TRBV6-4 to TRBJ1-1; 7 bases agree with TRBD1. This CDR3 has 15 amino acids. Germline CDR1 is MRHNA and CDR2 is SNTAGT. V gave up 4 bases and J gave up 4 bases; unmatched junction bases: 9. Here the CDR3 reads CASSASGTVSTEAFF. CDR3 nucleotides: TGTGCCAGCAGTGCCTCCGGGACAGTGAGCACTGAAGCTTTCTTT.

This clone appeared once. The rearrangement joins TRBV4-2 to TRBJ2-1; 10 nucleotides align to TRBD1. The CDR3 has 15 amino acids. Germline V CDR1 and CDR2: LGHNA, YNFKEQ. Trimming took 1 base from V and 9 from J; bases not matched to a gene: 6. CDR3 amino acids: CASSQVDRGSGEQFF. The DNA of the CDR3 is TGTGCCAGCAGCCAAGTGGACAGGGGGAGCGGTGAGCAGTTCTTC.

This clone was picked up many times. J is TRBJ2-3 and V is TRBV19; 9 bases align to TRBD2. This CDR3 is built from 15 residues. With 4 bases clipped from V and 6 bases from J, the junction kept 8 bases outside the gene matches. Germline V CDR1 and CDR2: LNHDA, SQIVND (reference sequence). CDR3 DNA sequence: TGTGCCAGTAGTAGCATAGCGGGGGCCACTGATACGCAGTATTTT. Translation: CASSSIAGATDTQYF.

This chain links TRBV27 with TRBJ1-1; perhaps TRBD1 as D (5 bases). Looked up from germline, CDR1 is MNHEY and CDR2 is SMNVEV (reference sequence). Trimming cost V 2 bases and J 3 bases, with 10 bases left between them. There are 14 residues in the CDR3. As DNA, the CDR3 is TGTGCCAGCAGTTTAGGATTCAGGGACACTGAAGCTTTCTTT. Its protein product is CASSLGFRDTEAFF.